A selection of T cell receptor beta chains follows, all from one sample in a study of blood T cells in healthy people across ages. One entry per CDR3 protein results from TCRdb running MiXCR on the 5' RACE reads. The sample has approximately 760,000 distinct CDR3 sequences; roughly 25% are singletons. These same data were also listed under a study on T cells of mothers and their children.

Input material: blood. The receptors were gathered from a boy aged 10-17 years in good health. CDR3s include the opening cysteine and the closing phenylalanine or tryptophan. D genes are given only for firm matches. Clone size is not always given. Where it is, it says once, few, many or a class for expanded clones.

clone_size	v_call	j_call	d_call	cdr3_nt	cdr3_aa
-	TRBV5-1	TRBJ2-1	TRBD2	TGCGCCAGCGGACTAGGCGGCGGGAGGTCCAATGAGCAGTTCTTC	CASGLGGGRSNEQFF
few	TRBV11-2	TRBJ2-5	TRBD2	TGTGCCAGCAGCCCGATGGCGGGGGGCTACGAGCAATACTTC	CASSPMAGGYEQYF
-	TRBV9	TRBJ1-2	TRBD1	TGTGCCAGCAGCGTAGGGACAGGGGGCTTGCCTAACTATGGCTACACCTTC	CASSVGTGGLPNYGYTF
many	TRBV5-1	TRBJ1-1	-	TGCGCCAGCAGCAACCAGGGGAACACTGAAGCTTTCTTT	CASSNQGNTEAFF
few	TRBV12-3/TRBV12-4	TRBJ2-1	-	TGTGCCAGCAGTTTATCGGGACTTTACAATGAGCAGTTCTTC	CASSLSGLYNEQFF
-	TRBV12-3/TRBV12-4	TRBJ1-2	TRBD1	TGTGCCACCACAGGGGACGCTAACTATGGCTACACCTTC	CATTGDANYGYTF
once	TRBV5-1	TRBJ2-7	-	TGCGCCAGCAGCTTGGCAGGGGACAACCAGGTCCACGAGCAGTACTTC	CASSLAGDNQVHEQYF
-	TRBV11-2	TRBJ2-5	-	TGTGCCAGCAGCCGCATTGAGGGGCTGCCGGAGACCCAGTACTTC	CASSRIEGLPETQYF
-	TRBV20-1	TRBJ1-1	-	TGCAGTGCTACAAAAGTGATGGGGGCTGAAGCTTTCTTT	CSATKVMGAEAFF
-	TRBV20-1	TRBJ2-5	TRBD2	TGCAGTGCTGGAGAACCGGGACTAGCGGGGTTTTTCGGACGGAAGACCCAGTACTTC	CSAGEPGLAGFFGRKTQYF
few	TRBV12-3/TRBV12-4	TRBJ1-1	-	TGTGCCAGCAGTTCTCGACTGCTGAACACTGAAGCTTTCTTT	CASSSRLLNTEAFF
-	TRBV29-1	TRBJ2-1	TRBD2	TGCAGCGTTGACGAGGCGGGGGTGTTGAATGAGCAGTTCTTC	CSVDEAGVLNEQFF
-	TRBV3-1	TRBJ2-7	-	TGTGCCAGCAGCCAAGGACTCCACGAGCAGTACTTC	CASSQGLHEQYF
-	TRBV5-1	TRBJ1-2	TRBD1	TGCGCCAGCAGCTTGGCCTTCGTACAACAGGGGGGTTATGGCTACACCTTC	CASSLAFVQQGGYGYTF
-	TRBV20-1	TRBJ2-5	TRBD2	TGCAGTGCTAGAGACCCTAGCGGGGGGGCCGTATACTTC	CSARDPSGGAVYF
-	TRBV15	TRBJ1-1	-	TGTGCCACCAGCAGAGATCCAACGACCCGGGGGACTGAAGCTTTCTTT	CATSRDPTTRGTEAFF
-	TRBV29-1	TRBJ1-1	-	TGCAGCGCCAGTCCGGCGGGCACTGAAGCTTTCTTT	CSASPAGTEAFF
-	TRBV5-1	TRBJ1-1	TRBD1	TGCGCCAGCAGCATGACAGGGGGCAGGTCTGAAGCTTTCTTT	CASSMTGGRSEAFF
-	TRBV10-3	TRBJ2-5	-	TGTGCCATCAGTGTCAGGGATACGGGTGAGACCCAGTACTTC	CAISVRDTGETQYF
-	TRBV10-3	TRBJ2-7	-	TGTGCCATCAGTGAGTCAGTGGACACTCACTACGAGCAGCACTTC	CAISESVDTHYEQHF
few	TRBV11-2	TRBJ2-7	-	TGTGCCAGCAGCTTAGCCCTCGGGAGAACATCCTACGAGCAGTACTTC	CASSLALGRTSYEQYF
few	TRBV4-2	TRBJ2-6	-	TGTGCCAGCAGCCAAGCCGAAAACTCTGGGGCCAACGTCCTGACTTTC	CASSQAENSGANVLTF
few	TRBV27	TRBJ2-7	-	TGTGCCAGCAGTTTAGCCGGTCAAGGTTGGGGCAGGCAGTACTTC	CASSLAGQGWGRQYF
-	TRBV9	TRBJ2-7	TRBD1	TGTGCCAGCAGCGGGCGACAGGGGGGCTACGAGCAGTACTTC	CASSGRQGGYEQYF
-	TRBV20-1	TRBJ2-3	TRBD2	TGCAGTGCTAGACTGGGACTAGTTAGCACAGATACGCAGTATTTT	CSARLGLVSTDTQYF
-	TRBV20-1	TRBJ1-2	TRBD1	TGCAGTGCTAGAGATCCCCCCCGGGACAGGGTCCGGGGCTACACCTTC	CSARDPPRDRVRGYTF